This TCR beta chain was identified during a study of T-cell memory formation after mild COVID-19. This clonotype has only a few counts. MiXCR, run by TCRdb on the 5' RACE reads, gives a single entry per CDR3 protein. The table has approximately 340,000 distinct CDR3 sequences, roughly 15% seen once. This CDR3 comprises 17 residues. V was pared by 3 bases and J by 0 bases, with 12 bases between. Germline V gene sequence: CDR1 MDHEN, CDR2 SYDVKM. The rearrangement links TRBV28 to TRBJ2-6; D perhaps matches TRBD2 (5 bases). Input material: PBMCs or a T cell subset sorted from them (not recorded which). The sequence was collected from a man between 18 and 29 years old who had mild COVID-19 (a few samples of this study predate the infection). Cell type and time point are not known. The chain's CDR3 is CASSLEAGLSGANVLTF. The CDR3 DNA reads TGTGCCAGCAGTTTGGAGGCCGGCCTCTCTGGGGCCAACGTCCTGACTTTC.